Below, one T cell receptor beta chain is given with its context. The data belong to a study of T-cell memory formation after mild COVID-19. TCRdb reprocessed the 5' RACE reads via MiXCR and lists one record per CDR3 protein. The table has 550,000 to 600,000 distinct CDR3 sequences, 17% seen once. Germline values: CDR1 SGHDN, CDR2 FVKESK. This CDR3 is 13 amino acids long. V was cut by 1 base and J by 5 bases, with 8 bases left in between. The sequence derives from an adult woman who had mild COVID-19 (a few samples of this study predate the infection). Cell type and time point are not known. The rearrangement links TRBV14 to TRBJ1-1, with D unclear. Sequencing was carried out using PBMCs or a T cell subset sorted from them (not recorded which). The CDR3 here is CASSQVSWTEAFF. The CDR3 coding sequence is TGTGCCAGCAGCCAAGTAAGTTGGACTGAAGCTTTCTTT.